Ten or more counts support the clone carrying this T cell receptor (beta chain). A much more abundant neighbour one base away suggests this may be a read error. This specimen belongs to a study of T cells in Graves' hyperthyroidism and ophthalmopathy. Authors of the study amplified TCR beta CDR3 regions from RNA transcripts. A set of HTBI primers served as the primers for a first-round RT-PCR of the TCR CDR3. In TCRdb, the multiplex PCR reads were re-called with MiXCR into one record per CDR3 protein. The sample consists of about 37,000 distinct CDR3 sequences, 40% to 60% of them appearing once. At least 3 on the Clinical Activity Score was recorded for ophthalmopathy patients, who also had NOSPECS grade at least 4 and duration under 3 months. Germline loops: CDR1 SGHVS, CDR2 FNYEAQ. The CDR3 contains 12 residues.

V and J are TRBV7-6 and TRBJ2-1; D unresolved. This clonotype was sampled from a man aged 35 to 55 with Graves' ophthalmopathy. The source material was blood. Here the CDR3 DNA reads TGTGCCAGCAGCTTAGTTGGGTTTGAGCGGTTCTTC. It translates to CASSLVGFERFF.